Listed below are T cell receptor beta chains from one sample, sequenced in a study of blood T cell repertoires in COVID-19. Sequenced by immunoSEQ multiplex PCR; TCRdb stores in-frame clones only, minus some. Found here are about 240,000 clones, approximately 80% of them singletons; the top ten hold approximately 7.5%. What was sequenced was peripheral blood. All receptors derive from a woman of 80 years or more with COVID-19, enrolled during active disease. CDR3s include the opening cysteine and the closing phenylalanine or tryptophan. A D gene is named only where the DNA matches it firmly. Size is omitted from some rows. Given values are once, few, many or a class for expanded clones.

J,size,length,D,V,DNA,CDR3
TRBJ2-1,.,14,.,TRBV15,TGTGCCACCAGCAGAGGGGTCGGGTACAATGAGCAGTTCTTC,CATSRGVGYNEQFF
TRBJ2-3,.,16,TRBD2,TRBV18,TGTGCCAGCTCATCCTGGACTAGCCCCGGGACAGATACGCAGTATTTT,CASSSWTSPGTDTQYF
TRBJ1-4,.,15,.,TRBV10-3,TGTGCCATCAGAAATTCAGGGCTCCCTAATGAAAAACTGTTTTTT,CAIRNSGLPNEKLFF
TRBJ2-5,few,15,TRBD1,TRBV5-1,TGCGCCAGCAGCTTGGATGGGACAGGGAAAGAGACCCAGTACTTC,CASSLDGTGKETQYF
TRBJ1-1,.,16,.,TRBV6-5,TGTGCCAGCAGTTACTCAGTTGTCGGGTTGAACACTGAAGCTTTCTTT,CASSYSVVGLNTEAFF
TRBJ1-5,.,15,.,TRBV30,TGTGCCTGGAGTCAGGGGTTTAAGGGCATTCAGCCCCAGCATTTT,CAWSQGFKGIQPQHF
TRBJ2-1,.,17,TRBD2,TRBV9,TGTGCCAGCAGCCCGCAGGGACTAGCGGGAGTCTTTGGTGAGCAGTTCTTC,CASSPQGLAGVFGEQFF
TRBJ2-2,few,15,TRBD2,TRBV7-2,TGTGCCAGCACCCGAACTAGCGGGAACACCGGGGAGCTGTTTTTT,CASTRTSGNTGELFF
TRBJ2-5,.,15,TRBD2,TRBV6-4,TGTGCCAGCCGGGGACTAGCGGGGGGTTCAGAGACCCAGTACTTC,CASRGLAGGSETQYF
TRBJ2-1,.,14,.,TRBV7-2,TGTGCCAGCAGTCGTTTTGGTATTCAGAATGAGCAGTTCTTC,CASSRFGIQNEQFF
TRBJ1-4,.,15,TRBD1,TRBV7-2,TGTGCCAGCAGCTCCGGACAGGCAACTAATGAAAAACTGTTTTTT,CASSSGQATNEKLFF
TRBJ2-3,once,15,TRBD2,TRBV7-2,TGTGCCAGCAGCTCCCCGGGACTAGCGGGATATACGCAGTATTTT,CASSSPGLAGYTQYF
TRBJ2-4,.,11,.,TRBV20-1,TGCAGTGCTAGAGGGGGGGACCTAGTGGGCTTC,CSARGGDLVGF
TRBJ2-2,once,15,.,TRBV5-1,TGCGCCAGCAGTCAACCCTGGCAGTCCACCGGGGAGCTGTTTTTT,CASSQPWQSTGELFF
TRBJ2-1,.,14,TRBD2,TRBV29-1,TGCAGCGTTCCCCCGGGACTAGCGGGAAATGAGCAGTTCTTC,CSVPPGLAGNEQFF
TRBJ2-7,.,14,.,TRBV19,TGTGCCAGTAGTATAGATCTAGTTTCCTACGAGCAGTACTTC,CASSIDLVSYEQYF
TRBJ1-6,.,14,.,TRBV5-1,TGCGCCAGCAGCTTGGAAGGGGTGGGTTCACCCCTCCACTTT,CASSLEGVGSPLHF
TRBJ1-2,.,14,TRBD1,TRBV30,TGTGCCTGGAGTGTAGGGACAGGGTCGAGAGGCTACACCTTC,CAWSVGTGSRGYTF
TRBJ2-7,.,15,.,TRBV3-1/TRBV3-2,TGTGCCAGCAGCCACCTCCAGGGGATTGGCTACGAGCAGTACTTC,CASSHLQGIGYEQYF
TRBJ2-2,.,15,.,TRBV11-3,TGTGCCAGCAGCTTAGATCACAGGGACACCGGGGAGCTGTTTTTT,CASSLDHRDTGELFF
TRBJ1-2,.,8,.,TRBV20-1,TGCAGTGTCCGGGGCTACACCTTC,CSVRGYTF
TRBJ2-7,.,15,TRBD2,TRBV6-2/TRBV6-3,TGTGCCAGCAGTTATCCACCTAGCGGTACCTACGAGCAGTACTTC,CASSYPPSGTYEQYF
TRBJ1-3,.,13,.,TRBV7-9,TGTGCCAGCAGCTTTTACTCTGGAAACACCATATATTTT,CASSFYSGNTIYF
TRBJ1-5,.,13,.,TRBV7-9,TGTGCCAGCAGCTTACACGGAGATCAGCCCCAGCATTTT,CASSLHGDQPQHF
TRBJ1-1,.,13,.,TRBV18,TGTGCCAGCTCAGCGGATCCGAACACTGAAGCTTTCTTT,CASSADPNTEAFF
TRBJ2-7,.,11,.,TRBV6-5,TGTGCCAGCATTCAGGACAACGAGCAGTACTTC,CASIQDNEQYF
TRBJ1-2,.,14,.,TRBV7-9,TGTGCCAGCAGCTTAGCGGCCCCAGGGGAAGGCTACACCTTC,CASSLAAPGEGYTF
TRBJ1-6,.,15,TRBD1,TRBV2,TGTGCCAGCCTACTATCGGGACAGGGAAACTCACCCCTCCACTTT,CASLLSGQGNSPLHF
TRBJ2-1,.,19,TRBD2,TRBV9,TGTGCCAGCAGCGGAGCCCCGGGACTAGCGGGAGGGGTTTACAATGAGCAGTTCTTC,CASSGAPGLAGGVYNEQFF
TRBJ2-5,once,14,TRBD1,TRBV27,TGTGCCAGCAGTTTAAGGGACAGCCAAGAGACCCAGTACTTC,CASSLRDSQETQYF
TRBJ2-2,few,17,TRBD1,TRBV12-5,TGTGCTAGTGGTTTGGTCTGGACAGGGTCGAACACCGGGGAGCTGTTTTTT,CASGLVWTGSNTGELFF
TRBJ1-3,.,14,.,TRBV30,TGTGCCTGGAGCCCCGGGAGCTCTGGAAACACCATATATTTT,CAWSPGSSGNTIYF
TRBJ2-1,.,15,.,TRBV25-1,TGTGCCAGCAGGCGGGAGACTAGGGGGTTGAATGAGCAGTTCTTC,CASRRETRGLNEQFF
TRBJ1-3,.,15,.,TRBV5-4,TGTGCCAGCAGCTTGGACCTCAGTACTGGAAACACCATATATTTT,CASSLDLSTGNTIYF
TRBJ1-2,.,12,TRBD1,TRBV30,TGTGCCTGGGCCGGGACAGGGGATGGCTACACCTTC,CAWAGTGDGYTF
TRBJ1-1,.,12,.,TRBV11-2,TGTGCCAGCAGCTTAAGCGGCCGTGAAGCTTTCTTT,CASSLSGREAFF
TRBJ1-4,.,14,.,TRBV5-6,TGTGCCAGCAGCTTGGGCAGGGGCTTGGAAAAACTGTTTTTT,CASSLGRGLEKLFF
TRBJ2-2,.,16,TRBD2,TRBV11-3,TGTGCCAGCAGCCTCGGACTAGACAAGGTGGCCGGGGAGCTGTTTTTT,CASSLGLDKVAGELFF
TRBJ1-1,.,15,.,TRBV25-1,TGTGCCAGCACCCCCCGTGGGGGCGTTGGGACTGAAGCTTTCTTT,CASTPRGGVGTEAFF
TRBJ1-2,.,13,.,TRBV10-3,TGTGCCATCACAGGGGAGGGGGACTATGGCTACACCTTC,CAITGEGDYGYTF
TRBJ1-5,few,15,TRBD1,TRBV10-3,TGTGCCATCAGTCCGGACAGGGAAGGCAATCAGCCCCAGCATTTT,CAISPDREGNQPQHF
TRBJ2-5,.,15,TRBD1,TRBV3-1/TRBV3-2,TGTGCCAGCAGCCACCACGACAGGGGGATGGGGACCCAGTACTTC,CASSHHDRGMGTQYF
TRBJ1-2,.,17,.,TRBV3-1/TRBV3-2,TGTGCCAGCAGCCAAGATCCCCCGACAGTGCCCAACTATGGCTACACCTTC,CASSQDPPTVPNYGYTF
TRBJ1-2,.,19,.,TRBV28,TGTGCCAGCAGCCCCTGGACGGGGGGCGGAACTATGGGGGGTTTCCAATACACCTTC,CASSPWTGGGTMGGFQYTF
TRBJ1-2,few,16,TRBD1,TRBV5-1,TGCGCCAGCAGCTTGGGGGCAGGGGGCTTCGAAGATGGCTACACCTTC,CASSLGAGGFEDGYTF
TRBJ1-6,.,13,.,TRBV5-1,TGCGCCAGCAGCTTGACAGGAAATTCACCCCTCCACTTT,CASSLTGNSPLHF
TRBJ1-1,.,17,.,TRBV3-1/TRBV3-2,TGTGCCAGCAGCCGGAATAGGGGGGGTGAATGGTGGACTGAAGCTTTCTTT,CASSRNRGGEWWTEAFF
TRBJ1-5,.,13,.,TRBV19,TGTGCCAGTCAGTACAGGGGCAATCAGCCCCAGCATTTT,CASQYRGNQPQHF
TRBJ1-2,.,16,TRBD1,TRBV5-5,TGTGCCAGCAGCAAGACAGGGAACAGGGTCTTCGATGGCTACACCTTC,CASSKTGNRVFDGYTF
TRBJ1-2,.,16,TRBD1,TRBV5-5,TGTGCCAGCAGCTCCGGGACAGGGATGTTAGGAGATGGCTACACCTTC,CASSSGTGMLGDGYTF
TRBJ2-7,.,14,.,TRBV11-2,TGTGCCAGCAGCTTAGCGAGCGGGCGGTACGAGCAGTACTTC,CASSLASGRYEQYF
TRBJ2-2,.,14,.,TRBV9,TGTGCCAGCAGCCGGGACTTTGCTACCGGGGAGCTGTTTTTT,CASSRDFATGELFF
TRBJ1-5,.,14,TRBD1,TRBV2,TGTGCCAGCAGTCGGGACAGGGGGAATCAGCCCCAGCATTTT,CASSRDRGNQPQHF
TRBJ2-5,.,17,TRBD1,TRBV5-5,TGTGCCAGCAGCTCATTAGGACAGGCTACTCCCGGAGAGACCCAGTACTTC,CASSSLGQATPGETQYF
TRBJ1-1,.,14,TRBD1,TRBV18,TGTGCCAGCTCACCGGGACAGGAGAACACTGAAGCTTTCTTT,CASSPGQENTEAFF
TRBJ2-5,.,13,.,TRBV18,TGTGCCAGCTCACGGGACATTCAAGAGACCCAGTACTTC,CASSRDIQETQYF
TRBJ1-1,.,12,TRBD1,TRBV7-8,TGTGCCAGCAGCCCTGGACAGGGTATGTCTTTCTTT,CASSPGQGMSFF